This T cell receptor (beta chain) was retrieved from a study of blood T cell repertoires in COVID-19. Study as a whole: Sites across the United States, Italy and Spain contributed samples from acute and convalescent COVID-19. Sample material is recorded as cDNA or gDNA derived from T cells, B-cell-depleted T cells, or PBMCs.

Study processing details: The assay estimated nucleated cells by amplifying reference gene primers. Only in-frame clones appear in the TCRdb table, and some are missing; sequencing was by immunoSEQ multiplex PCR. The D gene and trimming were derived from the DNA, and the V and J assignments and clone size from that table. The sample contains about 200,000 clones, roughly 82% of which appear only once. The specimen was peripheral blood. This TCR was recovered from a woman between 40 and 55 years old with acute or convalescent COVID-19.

The chain's CDR3 is CASGRAPNTEAFF. The CDR3 nucleotides read TGCGCCAGCGGGAGGGCACCCAACACTGAAGCTTTCTTT. The V gene is TRBV10-1, the J gene TRBJ1-1, with no clear D. CDR3 length: 13 residues. V lost 8 bases, J lost 2 bases, and 12 bases lay in between. Germline V CDR1 and CDR2: WNHNN, SYGVQD (reference sequence).